This T cell receptor beta chain is from a study of beta chain features in type 1 diabetes. Broader study findings: It was possible that PCR favored shorter templates, equally so in patients and controls. Researchers cautioned that cDNA sequencing could over-represent cells with high TCR expression. For type 1 diabetes patients, VDJ junctions showed fewer insertions and more deletions.

Expressed TCRB transcripts were sequenced because the isolated RNA had all been reverse transcribed beforehand. Assay used: immunoSEQ multiplex PCR; TCRdb lists only in-frame clones, some missing. The table records 300,000 to 400,000 clones, less than 10% of them present only once. In the case of this clone: Its specificity is unknown.

The sequenced material came from central memory CD4+ T cells from blood. The receptor was isolated from a woman in her late teens or twenties in good health.

CDR3 nucleotide sequence: TGTGCCAGCAGCTTCGAAGTGGGGCTGGCTGAAGCTTTCTTT. This translates into CASSFEVGLAEAFF. The chain employs TRBV7-9 and TRBJ1-1; possible D gene TRBD1, 5 bases. The CDR3 consists of 14 residues. The V end lost 3 bases, the J end lost 6 bases, and 14 bases lay between the germline ends. Germline CDR1 is SEHNR and CDR2 is FQNEAQ (reference sequence).